This entry lists 9 T cell receptor beta chains sequenced from one sample in a study of cytotoxic CD8 clonotypes in ibrutinib-treated CLL. Produced via immunoSEQ multiplex PCR; TCRdb's table is partial and in-frame only. The table lists 20,000 to 30,000 clones, 55% to 75% of them singletons. Sample: PBMCs, taken after 12 months of ibrutinib treatment. These receptors came from a human donor with chronic lymphocytic leukemia.

The genes are TRBV4-1 and TRBJ2-1; a weak D match, TRBD1 (6 bases). Trimming cost V 0 bases and J 5 bases, with 11 bases left between them. Germline V gene lookup returns CDR1 MGHRA and CDR2 YSYEKL. The CDR3 loop spans 15 amino acids. CDR3 sequence: CASSQDQTGHNEQFF. The CDR3 DNA reads as TGCGCCAGCAGCCAAGATCAGACAGGACACAATGAGCAGTTCTTC.

This chain links TRBV7-2 with TRBJ2-3; 7 bases are a match to TRBD1. After removal of 5 bases from V and 6 bases from J, the junction contained 5 bases not matched to a gene. The CDR3 has 13 residues. Germline assignment: CDR1 SGHTA and CDR2 FQGNSA. The CDR3, as DNA: TGTGCCAGCAGCCGCCTGACAGGGGATACGCAGTATTTT. This gives the protein CASSRLTGDTQYF.

The sample holds a few counts of this clone. The chain uses TRBV2 and TRBJ1-5; 12 positions match TRBD1. This CDR3 is 14 amino acids long. The J segment lost 7 bases and the V segment lost 7 bases, leaving 5 bases of the junction unmatched. Germline CDR1 and CDR2: SNHLY and FYNNEI. The CDR3 DNA is TGTGCCAGCATGGGACAGGGGGCCGGACAGCCCCAGCATTTT. Translated, it gives CASMGQGAGQPQHF.

V is TRBV5-1 and J is TRBJ1-2; no reliable D call. This CDR3 is built from 14 residues. Germline CDR1 is SGHRS and CDR2 is YFSETQ. V dropped 2 bases and J dropped 0 bases, with 8 bases sitting between them. The CDR3 sequence is CASSFSDSNYGYTF. In DNA, the CDR3 is TGCGCCAGCAGCTTCAGCGATTCTAACTATGGCTACACCTTC.

The rearrangement uses TRBV11-2 and TRBJ2-5; possibly TRBD1 for D (6 bases). The CDR3 totals 13 residues. The V gene lost 3 bases and the J gene lost 4 bases, with 9 bases spanning the gap. Germline V gene sequence: CDR1 SGHAT, CDR2 FQNNGV. The CDR3 reads CASSLEGGETQYF. CDR3 DNA: TGTGCCAGCAGCTTGGAAGGGGGAGAGACCCAGTACTTC.

The V and J genes are TRBV30 and TRBJ2-3, with TRBD2 identical over 9 bases. With V trimmed by 5 bases and J by 3 bases, 9 bases remained unmatched. CDR3 length: 15 amino acids. Germline-derived CDR1 and CDR2 are GTSNPN and SVGIG (reference sequence). In DNA form, the CDR3 reads TGTGCCTGGGGTAGCGGGGGCGGAAATACAGATACGCAGTATTTT. Amino acids: CAWGSGGGNTDTQYF.

The rearrangement joins TRBV10-2 to TRBJ2-5; TRBD1 might be the D (7 bases). Germline values: CDR1 WSHSY, CDR2 SAAADI. This CDR3 is 12 amino acids long. The V gene lost 2 bases and the J gene lost 9 bases, with 10 bases spanning the gap. CDR3 sequence (DNA): TGCGCCAGCAGTGAGACAGGGGAGGCCCAGTACTTC. This codes for CASSETGEAQYF.

The chain links TRBV9 to TRBJ2-1; D is perhaps TRBD1 or TRBD2 (7 bases each). The germline V gene has CDR1 SGDLS and CDR2 YYNGEE. The CDR3 extends over 16 amino acids. The V end lost 5 bases, the J end lost 4 bases, and 19 bases lay between the germline ends. The CDR3, as DNA: TGTGCCAGCAGTTCGGGGGGAACCAGGGGGTACAATGAGCAGTTCTTC. It specifies CASSSGGTRGYNEQFF. The full variable domain, rest sourced from reference TRBV9 and TRBJ2-1, is DSGVTQTPKHLITATGQRVTLRCSPRSGDLSVYWYQQSLDQGLQFLIQYYNGEERAKGNILERFSAQQFPDLHSELNLSSLELGDSALYFCASSSGGTRGYNEQFFGPGTRLTVL.

The chain has TRBV7-3 and TRBJ2-6, with 9 bases lining up with TRBD1. V was pared by 5 bases and J by 0 bases, with 8 bases of the junction left unmatched. From germline, CDR1 is SGHTA and CDR2 FQGTGA. The CDR3 loop spans 18 amino acids. The CDR3 reads CASSRTGQGNSGANVLTF. CDR3 nucleotide sequence: TGTGCCAGCAGCCGGACGGGACAGGGAAACTCTGGGGCCAACGTCCTGACTTTC.